The entry that follows covers one T cell receptor beta chain sequence. Germline assignment: CDR1 MNHEY and CDR2 SVGEGT. V was shortened by 5 bases and J by 0 bases, with 13 bases between the two germline ends. CDR3 length equals 16 residues. The sample is drawn from a study of T cell responses to AZD1222 COVID-19 vaccine. The assay was immunoSEQ multiplex PCR, and TCRdb's table has in-frame clones only and misses some. The data show roughly 48,000 clones, with approximately 91% seen just once and less than 6% held by the top ten. This TCR was recovered from an adult who received the AZD1222 COVID-19 vaccine. Here the sequenced sample was peripheral blood, taken 28 days after the second AZD1222 dose. This sequence joins TRBV6-2 or TRBV6-3 and TRBJ1-4, with D maybe TRBD1 (5 bases). In DNA, the CDR3 is TGTGCCAGCAGTAACCGACAGCCTGCAACTAATGAAAAACTGTTTTTT. It codes for CASSNRQPATNEKLFF.